This T cell receptor beta chain stems from a study of blood T cell repertoires in COVID-19. Study-wide context: The United States, Italy and Spain supplied acute and convalescent COVID-19 samples. PBMCs, B-cell-depleted T cells, or T cells were the source of the cDNA or gDNA that made up the material.

Those enrolled in Seattle joined during active infection and were followed longitudinally afterward. This CDR3 is built from 13 residues. Germline V gives CDR1 LGHNA, CDR2 YNFKEQ. V was pared by 4 bases and J by 10 bases, with 6 bases of the junction left unmatched. As handled by the study authors: Scientists estimated how many nucleated cells there were by amplifying reference gene primers. Sequenced by immunoSEQ multiplex PCR; TCRdb stores in-frame clones only, minus some. The V and J calls and the clone size are those of that table, but D and trimming were determined from the DNA. The repertoire consists of about 390,000 clones, with over 75% occurring once and the leading ten covering roughly 2%.

The sample taken for sequencing was peripheral blood. The rearrangement joins TRBV4-2 to TRBJ2-3; 9 positions agree with TRBD2. This TCR derives from a woman aged 60-75 years with COVID-19, enrolled during active disease. In DNA form, the CDR3 reads TGTGCCAGCAGCCCGCGGGGGGGGGATTCGCAGTATTTT. It yields the protein CASSPRGGDSQYF.